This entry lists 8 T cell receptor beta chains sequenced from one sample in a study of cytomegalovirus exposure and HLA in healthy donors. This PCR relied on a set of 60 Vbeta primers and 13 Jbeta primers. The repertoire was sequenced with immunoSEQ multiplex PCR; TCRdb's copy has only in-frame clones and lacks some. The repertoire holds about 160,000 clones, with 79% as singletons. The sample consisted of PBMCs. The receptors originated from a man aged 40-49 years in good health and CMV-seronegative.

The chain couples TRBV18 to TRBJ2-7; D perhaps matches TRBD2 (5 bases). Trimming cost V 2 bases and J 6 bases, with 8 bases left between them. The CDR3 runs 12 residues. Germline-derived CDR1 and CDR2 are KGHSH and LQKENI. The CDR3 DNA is TGTGCCAGCTCACCAGAGAGGGCCGAGCAGTACTTC. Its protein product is CASSPERAEQYF.

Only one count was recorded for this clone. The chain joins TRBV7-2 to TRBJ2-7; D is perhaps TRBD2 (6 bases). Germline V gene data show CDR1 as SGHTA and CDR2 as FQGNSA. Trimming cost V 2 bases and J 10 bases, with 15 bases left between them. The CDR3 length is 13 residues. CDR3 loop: CASSLIVGRGQYF. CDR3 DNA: TGTGCCAGCAGCTTAATTGTCGGGCGGGGACAGTACTTC.

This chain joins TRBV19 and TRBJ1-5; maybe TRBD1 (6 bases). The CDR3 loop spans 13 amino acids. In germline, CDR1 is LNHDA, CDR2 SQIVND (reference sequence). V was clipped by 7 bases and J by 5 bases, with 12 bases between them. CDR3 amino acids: CASTLDRDQPQHF. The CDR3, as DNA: TGTGCCAGTACTCTGGACAGAGATCAGCCCCAGCATTTT.

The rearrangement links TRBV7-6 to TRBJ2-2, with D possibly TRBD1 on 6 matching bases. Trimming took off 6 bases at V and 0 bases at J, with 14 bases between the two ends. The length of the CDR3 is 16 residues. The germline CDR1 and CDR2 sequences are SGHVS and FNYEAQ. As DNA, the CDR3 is TGTGCCAGCAGAGCAACAGGGTCCCCGAACACCGGGGAGCTGTTTTTT. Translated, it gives CASRATGSPNTGELFF.

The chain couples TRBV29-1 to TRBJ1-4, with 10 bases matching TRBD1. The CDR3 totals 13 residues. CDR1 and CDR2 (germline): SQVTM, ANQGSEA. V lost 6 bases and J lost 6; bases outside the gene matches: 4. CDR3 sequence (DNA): TGCAGCGTGGATGGGACAGGGGATGAAAAACTGTTTTTT. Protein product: CSVDGTGDEKLFF.

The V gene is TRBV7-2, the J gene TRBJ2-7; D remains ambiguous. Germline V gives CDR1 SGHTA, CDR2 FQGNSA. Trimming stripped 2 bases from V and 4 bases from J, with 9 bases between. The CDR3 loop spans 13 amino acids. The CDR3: CASSLTDDYEQYF. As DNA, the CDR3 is TGTGCCAGCAGCTTAACAGATGATTACGAGCAGTACTTC.

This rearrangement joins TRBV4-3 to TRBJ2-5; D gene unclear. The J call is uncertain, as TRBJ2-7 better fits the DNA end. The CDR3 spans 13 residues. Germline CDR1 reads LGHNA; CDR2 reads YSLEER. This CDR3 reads CASSQEPSYEQYF. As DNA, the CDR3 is TGCGCCAGCAGCCAAGAGCCATCCTACGAGCAGTACTTC.

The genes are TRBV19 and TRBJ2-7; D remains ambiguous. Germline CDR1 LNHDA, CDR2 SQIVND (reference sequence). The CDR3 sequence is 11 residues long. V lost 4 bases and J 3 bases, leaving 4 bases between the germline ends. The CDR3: CASSTNYEQYF. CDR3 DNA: TGTGCCAGTAGTACTAACTACGAGCAGTACTTC.